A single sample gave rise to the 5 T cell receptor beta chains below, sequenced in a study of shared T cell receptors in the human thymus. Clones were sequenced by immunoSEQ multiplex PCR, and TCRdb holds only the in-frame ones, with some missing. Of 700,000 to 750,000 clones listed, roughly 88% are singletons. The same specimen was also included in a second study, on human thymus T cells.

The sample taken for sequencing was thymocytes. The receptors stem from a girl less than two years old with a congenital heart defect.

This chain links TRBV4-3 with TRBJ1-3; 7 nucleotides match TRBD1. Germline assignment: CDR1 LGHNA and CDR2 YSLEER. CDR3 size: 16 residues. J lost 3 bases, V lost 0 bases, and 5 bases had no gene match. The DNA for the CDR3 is TGCGCCAGCAGCCAAGAGCCCCAGGGGGGTGGAAACACCATATATTTT. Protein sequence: CASSQEPQGGGNTIYF.

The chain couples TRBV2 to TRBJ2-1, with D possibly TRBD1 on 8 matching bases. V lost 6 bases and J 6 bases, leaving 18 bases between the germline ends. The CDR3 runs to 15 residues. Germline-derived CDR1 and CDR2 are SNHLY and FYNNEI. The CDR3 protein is CASSDTGGGRNEQFF. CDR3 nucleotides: TGTGCCAGCAGCGATACAGGGGGGGGACGCAATGAGCAGTTCTTC.

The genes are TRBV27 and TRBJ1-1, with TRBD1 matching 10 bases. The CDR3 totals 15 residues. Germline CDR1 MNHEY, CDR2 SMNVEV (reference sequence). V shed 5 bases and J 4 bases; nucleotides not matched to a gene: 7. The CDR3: CASSRGTGAGTEAFF. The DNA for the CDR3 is TGTGCCAGCAGTCGAGGGACAGGGGCTGGCACTGAAGCTTTCTTT.

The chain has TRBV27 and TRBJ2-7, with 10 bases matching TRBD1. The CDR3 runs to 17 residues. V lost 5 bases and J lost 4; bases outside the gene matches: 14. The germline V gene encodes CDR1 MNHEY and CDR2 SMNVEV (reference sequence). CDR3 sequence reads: CASSLPKTGTGVYEQYF. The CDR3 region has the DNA TGTGCCAGCAGTCTACCCAAGACCGGGACAGGGGTTTACGAGCAGTACTTC.

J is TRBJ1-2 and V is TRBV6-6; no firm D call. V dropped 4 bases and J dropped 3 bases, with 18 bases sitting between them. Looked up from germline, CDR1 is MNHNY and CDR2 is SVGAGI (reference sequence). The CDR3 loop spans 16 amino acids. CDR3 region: CASSSTPGSTDYGYTF. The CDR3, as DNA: TGTGCCAGCAGTTCCACTCCCGGGTCCACGGACTATGGCTACACCTTC.